This TCR beta chain was captured by sequencing in a study of vaccination effects on CD4 cells after COVID-19. In the study overall: Before sequencing, viral peptide pools were used by the ViraFEST assay to expand antigen-specific CD4+ T cells. Broader study findings: Marked contraction was observed in infection-induced and vaccine-induced clones late after vaccination.

With respect to this clone: What it binds is not known.

Method: immunoSEQ multiplex PCR; TCRdb's copy keeps in-frame clones and lacks some. The repertoire holds around 56,000 clones, with 60% to 85% as singletons. On approximately day 9 of culture, CD4+ T cells were separated out. Vaccine recipients lacked prior SARS-CoV-2 infection and had negative nucleocapsid antibodies. Half-medium replacement with IL-2 medium occurred on days 3 and 7. The CDR3 extends over 15 amino acids. CDR1 and CDR2 from the germline V gene are MGHRA and YSYEKL. The V end was cut by 1 base, the J end by 4 bases, with 13 bases between. This sequence was found in a human donor who received a COVID-19 vaccine. V and J are TRBV4-1 and TRBJ1-2; D unresolved. The source was CD4+ T cells from PBMCs cultured without peptide, collected before COVID-19 vaccination. This CDR3 reads CASSQGPVPGYGYTF. DNA of the CDR3: TGCGCCAGCAGCCAAGGCCCCGTTCCAGGCTATGGCTACACCTTC.